The entry below describes one T cell receptor (beta chain). CDR3 length: 16 residues. Germline CDR1 MNHNY, CDR2 SVGAGI (reference sequence). V lost 2 bases, J lost 0 bases, and 11 bases lay in between. TCRdb keeps only in-frame clones here, not all; method: immunoSEQ multiplex PCR. This sample yields roughly 72,000 clones, of which about 92% are seen a single time; around 0.38% belongs to the top ten. This entry comes from a study of technical replicates of blood from a few donors. The receptor was derived from a human donor in good health. The chain recombines TRBV6-6 with TRBJ1-5; weak D call: TRBD1 (5 bases). The source material was T cells isolated from PBMCs. CDR3 region: CASSYLTGYSNQPQHF. Here the CDR3 DNA reads TGTGCCAGCAGTTACCTTACAGGATATAGCAATCAGCCCCAGCATTTT.